The rows below give T cell receptor beta chains drawn from one sample of a study of tumor and adjacent non-tumor tissue in lung cancer. TCRdb independently ran MiXCR on the multiplex PCR reads; one entry per CDR3 protein. This table has about 200,000 distinct CDR3 sequences, roughly 70% appearing once. The sample comprised lung tumor tissue. The receptors shown here come from a man in his fifties or sixties with non-small cell lung cancer. Both conserved end residues are part of each CDR3. The D gene is left open where the match is weak. Part of the rows lack a size; the others show once, few, many or a class for expanded clones.

CDR3 DNA,CDR3 protein,J gene,D gene,V gene,clone size
TGCAGTGCTAGAGATCTCGGGACAGAGAATTACTACGAGCAGTACTTC,CSARDLGTENYYEQYF,TRBJ2-7,TRBD1,TRBV20-1,NA
TGTGCCAGCAGCTTGGCTCCGGGGTCGGGGTCCGCAGATACGCAGTATTTT,CASSLAPGSGSADTQYF,TRBJ2-3,NA,TRBV5-4,NA
TGTGCCAGCAGCTTATCGAGCGGGGGGGCCGGGGAGCTGTTTTTT,CASSLSSGGAGELFF,TRBJ2-2,TRBD2,TRBV5-5,few
TGTGCCAGCAGGAAGGGGTCGGGACAGGGTAATGAAAAACTGTTTTTT,CASRKGSGQGNEKLFF,TRBJ1-4,TRBD1,TRBV6-1,few
TGTGCCAGCAGTCGCTCTGAGTCTTACACTGAAACTTTCTTT,CASSRSESYTETFF,TRBJ1-1,NA,TRBV6-6,NA
TGTGCCAGCAGTTTATGGGCCGGGGGTGTTAACTATGGCTACACCTTC,CASSLWAGGVNYGYTF,TRBJ1-2,NA,TRBV28,few
TGTGCCAGCAGCGTGAGAGGCTATGGCTACACCTTC,CASSVRGYGYTF,TRBJ1-2,NA,TRBV11-1,few
TGTGCCAGTAGTTTCGTGAGGGGGGCGAGGGATATGCAGTATTTT,CASSFVRGARDMQYF,TRBJ2-3,NA,TRBV11-3,few
TGCGCCATCCCGACAGGTGGGGTCAATCAGCCCCAGCATTTT,CAIPTGGVNQPQHF,TRBJ1-5,NA,TRBV5-1,NA
TGCGTCAGCAGCCAAGCACAGGGGGCGATCAGGGGCTACACCTTC,CVSSQAQGAIRGYTF,TRBJ1-2,TRBD1,TRBV4-3,NA
TGTGCCAGCAGTGGATTCCAGGGGGGGAACACCGGGGAGCTGTTTTTT,CASSGFQGGNTGELFF,TRBJ2-2,NA,TRBV11-2,few
TGTGCCAGCAGCTCCACTAGCGGGGGCTGGTACGAGCAGTACTTC,CASSSTSGGWYEQYF,TRBJ2-7,TRBD2,TRBV11-2,many
TGTGCCAGCAGCTCGTTGGTATTAGCGACAATTAACACCGGGGAGCTGTTTTTT,CASSSLVLATINTGELFF,TRBJ2-2,NA,TRBV11-1,NA
TGTGCCATCAGCTTATTCAACCAGGGGGGAACCGGGGAGCTGTTTTTT,CAISLFNQGGTGELFF,TRBJ2-2,NA,TRBV7-9,NA
TGTGCCAGCAGTCCTCGACAGGTTAAATATGGCTACACCTTC,CASSPRQVKYGYTF,TRBJ1-2,NA,TRBV6-5,NA
TGTGCCAGCAGTTCCCAAGGCCGACTAGCGGGGGGCAAGTACGAGCAGTACTTC,CASSSQGRLAGGKYEQYF,TRBJ2-7,TRBD2,TRBV6-6,NA
TGTGCCAGCAGCTTGATCGGACAGCGGGGGAATCAGCCCCAGCATTTT,CASSLIGQRGNQPQHF,TRBJ1-5,NA,TRBV5-5,NA
TGTGCCAGCAGCCTAGGAGGTGACACTGAAGCTTTCTTT,CASSLGGDTEAFF,TRBJ1-1,NA,TRBV7-9,few
TGTGCCAGCAGCTTAGGTCGAAGACGCCTGGGGCAGTACTTT,CASSLGRRRLGQYF,TRBJ2-7,NA,TRBV11-2,NA
TGCGCCAGTAGACAGGATTGGAACACTGAAGCTTTCTTT,CASRQDWNTEAFF,TRBJ1-1,NA,TRBV5-1,few
TGCGGTACTAGTAAGCAGGAACATGGCTACACCTTC,CGTSKQEHGYTF,TRBJ1-2,NA,TRBV20-1,NA
TGTGCCAGCAGTTCTCCCCTTCTGAGTCAGGTGGTTGGGGCCAACGTCCTGACTTTC,CASSSPLLSQVVGANVLTF,TRBJ2-6,NA,TRBV28,few
TGCAGTGCTAGAGCCCCGAGGCTAGCGGGGGGCGGGGCAGATACGCAGTATTTT,CSARAPRLAGGGADTQYF,TRBJ2-3,TRBD2,TRBV20-1,few
TGTGTCAGCAGCCCGACGCCACAACGGGGGTTTAATTCACCCCTCCACTTT,CVSSPTPQRGFNSPLHF,TRBJ1-6,NA,TRBV14,NA
TGTGCCAGCAGGCTAGAGGGACAGAGGGGACGAGGAAACACCATATATTTT,CASRLEGQRGRGNTIYF,TRBJ1-3,TRBD1,TRBV7-9,few